This is a list of T cell receptor beta chains from one sample in a study of cytomegalovirus exposure and HLA in healthy donors. Clones were read by immunoSEQ multiplex PCR, and TCRdb kept only the in-frame ones, dropping some. The top ten clones hold approximately 10% of a sample with about 150,000 clones, 60% to 80% of them seen once. Sequences were obtained from PBMCs. The receptors were gathered from a man aged 18 to 35 in good health and CMV-seropositive. Each CDR3 is given with its conserved first and last residue. Fields, in order: J gene, D gene, V gene, clone size, CDR3 protein, CDR3 DNA. D genes are given only for firm matches. A row's size may be missing; if present it is once, few, many or a size class.

TRBJ2-7	TRBD2	TRBV28	NA	CASSASGLFYEQYF	TGTGCCAGCAGTGCCTCGGGACTATTCTACGAGCAGTACTTC
TRBJ1-6	NA	TRBV4-2	NA	CASSQESAFDSPLHF	TGTGCCAGCAGCCAAGAGTCCGCGTTCGATTCACCCCTCCACTTT
TRBJ2-1	NA	TRBV18	NA	CASSSPTRGPLNEQFF	TGTGCCAGCTCAAGCCCAACCAGAGGCCCCCTTAATGAGCAGTTCTTC
TRBJ1-3	NA	TRBV25-1	NA	CASNADSGNTIYF	TGTGCCAGCAATGCGGATTCTGGAAACACCATATATTTT
TRBJ1-2	TRBD1	TRBV6-1	NA	CASSALTGGTGGYTF	TGTGCCAGCAGTGCGCTGACAGGGGGCACAGGTGGCTACACCTTC
TRBJ2-5	TRBD2	TRBV5-1	NA	CASRPWGSGRARETQYF	TGCGCCAGCCGCCCCTGGGGTAGCGGGAGGGCCCGGGAGACCCAGTACTTC
TRBJ2-7	NA	TRBV10-3	NA	CAVKADSSSYEQYF	TGTGCCGTCAAAGCCGACTCTAGCTCCTACGAGCAGTACTTC
TRBJ2-1	TRBD2	TRBV5-1	NA	CASIPGGGLNNEQFF	TGCGCCAGTATCCCGGGGGGAGGGTTGAACAATGAGCAGTTCTTC
TRBJ2-1	NA	TRBV6-5	NA	CASSYMGLGDYNEQFF	TGTGCCAGCAGTTACATGGGTCTAGGGGATTACAATGAGCAGTTCTTC
TRBJ1-6	NA	TRBV30	NA	CAWSDPKRRVGSPLHF	TGTGCCTGGAGTGACCCGAAGCGGAGGGTAGGTTCACCCCTCCACTTT
TRBJ2-7	TRBD2	TRBV29-1	NA	CSVHSGRGPGEQYF	TGCAGCGTGCATAGCGGGAGAGGGCCCGGCGAGCAGTACTTC
TRBJ2-7	TRBD1	TRBV5-1	once	CASSLGGTDSYEQYF	TGCGCCAGCAGCTTGGGTGGGACAGACTCCTACGAGCAGTACTTC
TRBJ2-7	NA	TRBV30	NA	CAWSVGQGRDEQYF	TGTGCCTGGAGTGTGGGGCAGGGTCGCGACGAGCAGTACTTC
TRBJ1-1	NA	TRBV7-9	NA	CASTVQTGNTEAFF	TGTGCCAGCACCGTACAGACAGGGAACACTGAAGCTTTCTTT
TRBJ2-1	TRBD1	TRBV28	NA	CASKVGGYSSYNEQFF	TGTGCCAGCAAGGTAGGGGGCTATAGCTCCTACAATGAGCAGTTCTTC
TRBJ2-3	NA	TRBV28	NA	CASSLDSRGTQYF	TGTGCCAGCAGTTTAGACAGTAGGGGTACGCAGTATTTT
TRBJ1-5	NA	TRBV4-1	NA	CASSQERGGLQPQHF	TGCGCCAGCAGCCAAGAAAGGGGGGGGCTTCAGCCCCAGCATTTT
TRBJ1-2	NA	TRBV19	NA	CASSNWAYGYTF	TGTGCCAGTAGTAACTGGGCCTATGGCTACACCTTC
TRBJ2-7	TRBD1	TRBV19	NA	CASSRFGGQGAYEQYF	TGTGCCAGTAGTAGGTTCGGGGGACAGGGGGCGTACGAGCAGTACTTC
TRBJ1-2	TRBD1	TRBV28	NA	CASSWTGLLNYGYPF	TGTGCCAGCAGTTGGACAGGGCTCTTGAACTATGGCTACCCCTTC
TRBJ2-1	TRBD1	TRBV5-5	NA	CASSLDRGADEQFF	TGTGCCAGCAGCTTGGACAGGGGGGCAGATGAGCAGTTCTTC
TRBJ2-7	NA	TRBV7-2	NA	CASSQSVGLNYEQYF	TGTGCCAGCAGCCAGAGTGTAGGACTTAACTACGAGCAGTACTTC
TRBJ2-4	NA	TRBV5-1	NA	CASSLDTGLAKNIQYF	TGCGCCAGCAGCTTGGACACCGGGTTAGCCAAAAACATTCAGTACTTC
TRBJ2-5	TRBD1	TRBV28	NA	CASSFYSRGQETQYF	TGTGCCAGCAGTTTTTACTCCAGGGGGCAAGAGACCCAGTACTTC
TRBJ2-7	TRBD1	TRBV30	NA	CAWSSGTGIYEQYF	TGTGCCTGGAGCTCCGGGACAGGGATCTACGAGCAGTACTTC
TRBJ1-2	NA	TRBV7-9	NA	CASSPDSYYGYTF	TGTGCCAGCAGCCCGGACAGCTACTATGGCTACACCTTC
TRBJ1-3	NA	TRBV28	NA	CASSSSRDILGNTIYF	TGTGCCAGCAGTTCGTCCCGGGACATTCTTGGAAACACCATATATTTT
TRBJ1-5	NA	TRBV28	once	CASRGGGARQPQHF	TGTGCTAGCCGGGGCGGGGGCGCCCGACAGCCCCAGCATTTT
TRBJ2-7	NA	TRBV28	NA	CASSISRWQAYEQYF	TGTGCCAGCAGTATCTCCCGTTGGCAGGCCTACGAGCAGTACTTC
TRBJ2-1	TRBD1	TRBV7-9	NA	CASSPRGGTTHEQFF	TGTGCCAGCAGCCCCCGAGGGGGCACTACACATGAGCAGTTCTTC
TRBJ2-2	NA	TRBV7-2	NA	CASNTRDTGELFF	TGTGCCAGCAACACTAGGGACACCGGGGAGCTGTTTTTT
TRBJ2-1	NA	TRBV2	NA	CASRGWGAGPNNEQFF	TGTGCCAGCAGGGGATGGGGAGCGGGCCCCAACAATGAGCAGTTCTTC
TRBJ2-3	NA	TRBV5-1	few	CASRRTLGARGDTQYF	TGCGCCAGCAGGCGTACACTAGGTGCACGTGGAGATACGCAGTATTTT
TRBJ2-7	NA	TRBV21-1	NA	CANAAYEQYF	TGTGCCAACGCAGCCTACGAGCAGTACTTC
TRBJ1-3	NA	TRBV4-1	many	CASSQEVSYSSGNTIYF	TGCGCCAGCAGCCAAGAAGTAAGTTACAGCTCTGGAAACACCATATATTTT
TRBJ1-3	TRBD1	TRBV27	NA	CASSAKGASLSGNTIYF	TGTGCCAGCAGTGCAAAGGGGGCCTCCCTCTCTGGAAACACCATATATTTT
TRBJ2-6	NA	TRBV7-9	few	CASSLASTGANVLTF	TGTGCCAGCAGCTTAGCAAGTACAGGGGCCAACGTCCTGACTTTC
TRBJ2-2	NA	TRBV5-4	NA	CASSPPGTNTGELFF	TGTGCCAGCAGCCCGCCCGGTACGAACACCGGGGAGCTGTTTTTT
TRBJ2-7	NA	TRBV23-1	NA	CASSQWSSVVYEQYF	TGCGCCAGCAGTCAATGGTCTAGCGTCGTCTACGAGCAGTACTTC
TRBJ1-3	NA	TRBV19	NA	CASTTAGRGGNTIYF	TGTGCCAGTACCACGGCCGGGAGGGGTGGAAACACCATATATTTT
TRBJ1-5	NA	TRBV19	NA	CASSLSSWNNQPQHF	TGTGCCAGTAGTTTAAGTAGCTGGAATAATCAGCCCCAGCATTTT
TRBJ2-5	TRBD2	TRBV5-8	once	CASSASGSSQETQYF	TGTGCCAGCAGCGCTAGCGGGAGTTCCCAAGAGACCCAGTACTTC
TRBJ2-5	TRBD2	TRBV18	NA	CASSLLAGGPGQETQYF	TGTGCCAGCTCTCTACTAGCGGGAGGGCCTGGGCAAGAGACCCAGTACTTC
TRBJ2-1	TRBD2	TRBV11-2	NA	CASGPSSGSYNEQFF	TGTGCCAGCGGCCCCTCTAGCGGGTCCTACAATGAGCAGTTCTTC
TRBJ1-1	NA	TRBV4-1	NA	CASSQGRGLGNTEAFF	TGCGCCAGCAGCCAAGGAAGGGGCCTGGGAAACACTGAAGCTTTCTTT
TRBJ1-2	NA	TRBV28	NA	CASSPGYPQAGYTF	TGTGCCAGCAGTCCGGGATACCCTCAAGCTGGCTACACCTTC
TRBJ2-7	TRBD1	TRBV27	NA	CASSLTGTGDYEQYF	TGTGCCAGCAGTTTAACAGGGACAGGGGATTACGAGCAGTACTTC
TRBJ2-3	TRBD2	TRBV28	NA	CASSFGLAGETDTQYF	TGTGCCAGCAGTTTCGGACTAGCGGGAGAAACAGATACGCAGTATTTT
TRBJ2-3	NA	TRBV5-6	NA	CASSLNPLWAGTQYF	TGTGCCAGCAGTTTAAATCCCCTGTGGGCTGGTACGCAGTATTTT